The text below deals with one T cell receptor (beta chain). This clonotype was seen more than once but under ten times. Its antigen remains unidentified. No base quality information exists; no much larger clone differs at one position. From its cysteine to its phenylalanine, the CDR3 spans 15 amino acids. CDR3 DNA is the only sequence kept; it has 45 bases, read in frame from the first base. The V end gives up 5 bases and the J end 8 bases, leaving 11 bases in the junction not matched to a gene. The donors were roughly 39 Caucasian individuals from Russia, aged roughly 6 to 100 years, who were systemically healthy. Approximately 9 milliliters of peripheral blood were collected from each donor into EDTA-treated Vacutainer tubes. Ficoll-Paque density-gradient centrifugation was used to isolate PBMCs, with at least 7 million per sample. Trizol reagent was used to extract total RNA from PBMCs, with at least 6 micrograms per sample. For every donor, an aliquot of PBMCs went through flow cytometry to measure the percentages of naive CD45RAhigh/CD27high T cells.

This sample stems from a study of blood T cells in healthy people across ages (dated by TCRdb to 2015 to 2017). About the investigation overall: In model experiments, roughly one uniquely barcoded TCR beta cDNA molecule per two T cells was captured by template switching. Age-related changes in TCR beta repertoire diversity were measured in the study by deep sequencing normalized with unique cDNA molecular identifiers. The donors were split into four age groups: young (average roughly 15 years), middle-aged (39), aged (approximately 60) and long-lived (under 90). To avoid experimental bias, donors of different ages were randomly spread across the sequencing lanes. Two additional independent replicas of 1 million unique cDNA reads from the same blood draw were analyzed for two donors (one aged 18 to 30 and one aged 80 or older). The study at large found these results: As age increased, observed TCR beta diversity per million T cells dropped in a roughly linear way, and a significant reduction was already evident by age 40. Compared with the aged group, more naive CD4+ T cells, fewer expanded clones and increased TCR diversity were shown by the long-lived group, suggesting age selection. Donor CMV infection status was unknown, potentially confounding age-related changes in expanded clonotypes. Observed TCR beta diversity correlated strongly with the percentage of naive T cells measured by flow cytometry. Conclusive comparison of naive and antigen-experienced compartments was prevented by the profiling of bulk unsorted PBMCs. Estimates of total diversity based on one million sequenced T cells were regarded as lower bounds and as underestimates.

Libraries came from 5' RACE. The sequencer listed for this sample is Illumina HiSeq 2500. The second PCR ran for about 7 to 11 cycles and used a J-beta primer mix along with a sample-barcoded 5' primer. Each TCR beta cDNA molecule received a unique molecular identifier from a template-switch 5' adaptor carrying 12 random nucleotides. Each sample yielded at least 2.5 million CDR3-containing paired-end reads. First-strand cDNA was synthesized from all RNA with the Mint cDNA synthesis kit, primed by a TRBC-specific oligonucleotide. After uracil-DNA glycosylase treatment, a first 18-cycle PCR used universal primers M1SS and BC2_uni_R on all cDNA. The paper's processing steps were these. Normalization of each sample was performed by random selection of 1 million high-quality reads, each carrying a distinct molecular identifier. Reads with shared molecular identifiers were discarded instead of being binned into consensus sequences. MiTCR, set to a Q25 quality threshold and the strictest error-elimination algorithm, was used for CDR3 identification, clonotype clustering and error correction. Lower-bound total TCR beta diversity was estimated with a nonparametric unseen species model using Euler transformation. Using fastp trimming at Q25 and MiXCR clonotype assembly, TCRdb reanalyzed the public sequencing data and kept in-frame beta chains. Every CDR3 protein is listed once, alongside the most common genes and DNA of its rows. TCRdb's processing, not the study's, gives the V and J calls here. The sample table lists about 640,000 distinct CDR3 sequences, under 70% of them with a count of one. Of the sample, 35% to 40% falls within the top ten clones.

Specimen: blood. The chain joins TRBV12-3 or TRBV12-4 to TRBJ2-4; 8 bases in between match TRBD2. The clonotype was recovered from a man aged 55 to 70 in good health. The nucleotide sequence is TGTGCCAGCAGTCTCCGCCGGGGGGGAGGAGACATTCAGTACTTC. It translates to CASSLRRGGGDIQYF.